One and the same sample provided the 21 T cell receptor beta chains below, sequenced in a study of T cell responses to AZD1222 COVID-19 vaccine (dated by TCRdb to about 2021). According to the study, the label for this sample's time point signals: baseline before first vaccination. The library was prepared using the immunoSEQ multiplex PCR assay. TCRdb obtained this table from immuneACCESS and retained in-frame rearrangements with V and J assigned. These tables miss some clones; where compared with another copy, unresolved V genes account for less than half of the shortfall, and the remainder is unexplained. In this sample the table shows more than 150,000 clones, more than 75% of which occur a single time. Roughly 0.99% of the sample is held by the ten biggest clonotypes. This material consisted of peripheral blood, taken on day 0 of AZD1222 vaccination. These receptors all stem from an adult in good health.

V gene TRBV6-5 combines with J gene TRBJ1-2; no reliable D call. The germline V and J ends were trimmed by 2 bases and 6 bases, with 7 bases remaining between them. CDR1 and CDR2 from the germline V gene are MNHEY and SVGAGI. This CDR3 contains 12 residues. The CDR3 is CASSYDRHGYTF. CDR3 nucleotide sequence: TGTGCCAGCAGTTACGATCGTCATGGCTACACCTTC.

This clone was seen a handful of times. The chain links TRBV24-1 to TRBJ2-7; D perhaps matches TRBD1 (5 bases). Germline V gene sequence: CDR1 KGHDR, CDR2 SFDVKD. Trimming pared 9 bases from V and 3 bases from J, leaving 17 bases between. The CDR3 loop spans 14 amino acids. Here the CDR3 reads CATSPGARFYEQYF. In nucleotides, the CDR3 is TGTGCCACCTCCCCTGGGGCCAGATTCTACGAGCAGTACTTC.

The genes are TRBV29-1 and TRBJ1-1; unclear D gene. V lost 0 bases to trimming and J lost 1 base, with 9 bases between them. The CDR3 totals 14 residues. Germline loops: CDR1 SQVTM, CDR2 ANQGSEA. In nucleotides, the CDR3 is TGCAGCGTTGAAGATCTTTGGGAGAACACTGAAGCTTTCTTT. This codes for CSVEDLWENTEAFF.

The chain recombines TRBV4-3 with TRBJ1-4; possible D gene TRBD1, 6 bases. The CDR3 length is 16 residues. Germline CDR1 and CDR2: LGHNA and YSLEER. The V end was cut by 0 bases, the J end by 3 bases, with 11 bases between. The CDR3 sequence: CASSQDGRGANEKLFF. The CDR3 nucleotides are TGCGCCAGCAGCCAAGATGGTAGGGGGGCTAATGAAAAACTGTTTTTT.

V usage is TRBV6-5 and J usage is TRBJ2-4; D not resolved. Trimming took 2 bases from V and 7 from J, leaving 3 bases between them. CDR1 is MNHEY and CDR2 is SVGAGI in the germline V gene. The CDR3 is 11 amino acids. The CDR3 region is CASSYQNIQYF. The CDR3 bases are TGTGCCAGCAGTTACCAGAACATTCAGTACTTC.

This chain joins TRBV7-9 and TRBJ2-1, with D unclear. The ends were cut back, 5 bases at V and 7 bases at J, with 12 bases in the middle. The CDR3 has 13 residues. CDR1 is SEHNR, CDR2 FQNEAQ, per germline (reference sequence). The CDR3 sequence: CASSQMGVNEQFF. The CDR3 DNA follows: TGTGCCAGCAGCCAAATGGGTGTGAATGAGCAGTTCTTC.

The chain couples TRBV7-9 to TRBJ2-7; the D call may be TRBD1 or TRBD2 (5 bases each). Germline V lookup: CDR1 SEHNR, CDR2 FQNEAQ (reference sequence). The length of the CDR3 is 15 residues. V was cut by 1 base and J by 1 base, with 11 bases left in between. In nucleotides, the CDR3 is TGTGCCAGCAGCTTAGTTCAGGGACCGTCCTACGAGCAGTACTTC. Translation: CASSLVQGPSYEQYF.

The rearrangement uses TRBV6-5 and TRBJ1-1; TRBD1 might be the D (5 bases). The CDR3 is 16 residues long. Germline values: CDR1 MNHEY, CDR2 SVGAGI. Trimming pared 4 bases from V and 1 base from J, leaving 16 bases between. CDR3 nucleotides: TGTGCCAGCAGTTTCCGAACCGGGACGGGGAACACTGAAGCTTTCTTT. Encoded protein: CASSFRTGTGNTEAFF.

The rearrangement links TRBV5-1 to TRBJ2-1, with 9 bases that match TRBD1. V gave up 6 bases and J gave up 4 bases; unmatched junction bases: 5. This CDR3 is 14 amino acids long. Germline CDR1 is SGHRS and CDR2 is YFSETQ. The CDR3 DNA reads TGCGCCAGCACTCCGGGACAGGGTTACAATGAGCAGTTCTTC. It is translated as CASTPGQGYNEQFF.

V is TRBV5-4 and J is TRBJ2-3, with 13 bases lining up with TRBD2. V lost 5 bases to trimming and J lost 1 base; unmatched junction nucleotides: 4. CDR3 length: 16 amino acids. Germline V gene sequence: CDR1 SGHNT, CDR2 YYREEE (reference sequence). The CDR3 DNA sequence: TGTGCCAGCAGACAAGGACTAGCGGGAGGCACAGATACGCAGTATTTT. This sequence encodes CASRQGLAGGTDTQYF.

J is TRBJ1-6 and V is TRBV4-2, with a weak D call TRBD1 (6 bases). V lost 2 bases to trimming and J lost 7 bases, with 9 bases between them. CDR1 is LGHNA and CDR2 is YNFKEQ in the germline V gene. The CDR3 has 14 residues. DNA for the CDR3: TGTGCCAGCAGCCAACAGGGGCCCAATTCACCCCTCCACTTT. Translation gives CASSQQGPNSPLHF.

CDR3 bases: TGTGCCAGCAGACCTAGCGGGGATAGCACAGATACGCAGTATTTT. It is translated as CASRPSGDSTDTQYF. The chain has TRBV6-4 and TRBJ2-3; 9 bases map to TRBD2. The CDR3 totals 15 residues. The V and J ends lost 6 bases and 0 bases, in that order; junction bases with no gene match: 4. The germline gives CDR1 MRHNA, CDR2 SNTAGT.

The rearrangement uses TRBV20-1 and TRBJ1-3; D is undetermined. V lost 4 bases, J lost 4 bases, and 5 bases lay in between. From germline, CDR1 is DFQATT and CDR2 SNEGSKA (reference sequence). The CDR3 length is 11 residues. The DNA of the CDR3 is TGCAGTGCTACTCCCGGAAACACCATATATTTT. Protein sequence: CSATPGNTIYF.

The chain employs TRBV18 and TRBJ1-2; 8 nucleotides line up with TRBD1. CDR1 is KGHSH, CDR2 LQKENI, per germline. This CDR3 comprises 13 residues. The trim removed 3 bases at V and 6 bases at J, leaving 3 bases unmatched. CDR3 protein: CASSPDRENGYTF. In DNA, the CDR3 is TGTGCCAGCTCACCGGACAGGGAAAATGGCTACACCTTC. The variable domain in full, completed from reference TRBV18 and TRBJ1-2, reads NAGVMQNPRHLVRRRGQEARLRCSPMKGHSHVYWYRQLPEEGLKFMVYLQKENIIDESGMPKERFSAEFPKEGPSILRIQQVVRGDSAAYFCASSPDRENGYTFGSGTRLTVV.

The genes are TRBV19 and TRBJ2-6; unclear D gene. Germline assignment: CDR1 LNHDA and CDR2 SQIVND (reference sequence). V was trimmed by 0 bases and J by 0 bases, leaving 9 bases between them. The length of the CDR3 is 17 residues. Here the CDR3 reads CASSIDLLGSGANVLTF. Written as DNA, the CDR3 is TGTGCCAGTAGTATAGATCTTTTGGGCTCTGGGGCCAACGTCCTGACTTTC.

The genes are TRBV18 and TRBJ1-6, with D possibly being TRBD1 (6 bases). The CDR3 length is 14 residues. In germline, CDR1 is KGHSH, CDR2 LQKENI. V lost 8 bases, J lost 5 bases, and 13 bases lay in between. The DNA for the CDR3 is TGTGCCAGCAATCTAGGGGACAATAATTCACCCCTCCACTTT. This encodes CASNLGDNNSPLHF. The full variable domain, completed using reference TRBV18 and TRBJ1-6, is NAGVMQNPRHLVRRRGQEARLRCSPMKGHSHVYWYRQLPEEGLKFMVYLQKENIIDESGMPKERFSAEFPKEGPSILRIQQVVRGDSAAYFCASNLGDNNSPLHFGNGTRLTVT.

For the CDR3, the DNA is TGTGCCAGCAGCTTCGGCATAAGCTCTGGAAACACCATATATTTT. Its protein product is CASSFGISSGNTIYF. This chain links TRBV5-4 with TRBJ1-3, with unresolved D. V was cut by 2 bases and J by 0 bases, with 9 bases left in between. CDR1 and CDR2 (germline): SGHNT, YYREEE (reference sequence). The CDR3 loop spans 15 amino acids.

The rearrangement uses TRBV27 and TRBJ2-4; 8 bases agree with TRBD2. Trimming at V came to 5 bases and at J to 3 bases, leaving 12 bases not matched to a gene. The length of the CDR3 is 17 residues. Germline V gives CDR1 MNHEY, CDR2 SMNVEV (reference sequence). CDR3 in DNA: TGTGCCAGCAGTCCGACCCGGACTAGCCAGGGCAAAAACATTCAGTACTTC. Translating it yields CASSPTRTSQGKNIQYF.

The chain carries TRBV6-5 and TRBJ1-2, with no clear D. Germline CDR1 is MNHEY and CDR2 is SVGAGI. CDR3 length equals 13 residues. V was pared by 0 bases and J by 4 bases, with 6 bases between. The CDR3 nucleotides read TGTGCCAGCAGTTACTCGAACGGCTATGGCTACACCTTC. It yields the protein CASSYSNGYGYTF.

The chain employs TRBV28 and TRBJ2-1; D possibly matches TRBD1 or TRBD2 (7 bases each). Germline lookup yields CDR1 MDHEN and CDR2 SYDVKM. Trimming pared 7 bases from V and 1 base from J, leaving 17 bases between. The CDR3 extends over 16 amino acids. CDR3 loop: CASTERAGQSYNEQFF. The CDR3 DNA reads as TGTGCCAGCACCGAAAGAGCGGGACAGTCCTACAATGAGCAGTTCTTC.

This clone has only a few counts. The V call is TRBV10-3, the J call TRBJ1-1, with D unclear. Germline values: CDR1 ENHRY, CDR2 SYGVKD. CDR3 size: 12 residues. Trimming pared 10 bases from V and 1 base from J, leaving 10 bases between. The CDR3 protein is CATEEGNTEAFF. The CDR3 coding sequence is TGTGCCACGGAGGAGGGGAACACTGAAGCTTTCTTT.